Listed below are T cell receptor beta chains from one sample, sequenced in a study of blood T cell repertoires in COVID-19. Clones were sequenced by immunoSEQ multiplex PCR, and TCRdb holds only the in-frame ones, with some missing. The data contain 150,000 to 180,000 clones, roughly nine tenths of them singletons. Sequenced: peripheral blood. All receptors come from a man aged 50-60 years with acute or convalescent COVID-19. The CDR3 runs from the conserved cysteine through the conserved F or W. A D gene is named only where the DNA matches it firmly. The size of a clone is reported for some rows only, either as once, few or many, or as a class for expanded clones.

>few|TRBJ2-5|TRBV18|.
CASSPPRGQETQYF
TGTGCCAGCTCACCGCCCCGGGGACAAGAGACCCAGTACTTC
>.|TRBJ1-4|TRBV4-1|TRBD1
CASRHRGPNEKLFF
TGCGCCAGCAGACACAGGGGCCCTAATGAAAAACTGTTTTTT
>.|TRBJ2-5|TRBV19|TRBD1
CASRHRGLQETQYF
TGTGCCAGTAGGCACAGGGGCCTACAAGAGACCCAGTACTTC
>.|TRBJ1-1|TRBV11-2|TRBD1
CASSLRRDSRLNTEAFF
TGTGCCAGCAGCTTAAGGAGGGACAGCCGCCTGAACACTGAAGCTTTCTTT
>.|TRBJ2-1|TRBV19|.
CASRNSGFNEQFF
TGTGCCAGTAGAAACTCAGGGTTCAATGAGCAGTTCTTC
>.|TRBJ2-1|TRBV7-3|TRBD2
CASAAGEGLYNEQFF
TGTGCCAGTGCTGCCGGGGAGGGTCTATACAATGAGCAGTTCTTC
>.|TRBJ2-3|TRBV3-1/TRBV3-2|TRBD1
CASSRTGTGYSTDTQYF
TGTGCCAGCAGCCGGACCGGGACAGGGTATAGCACAGATACGCAGTATTTT
>.|TRBJ2-7|TRBV18|TRBD2
CASSPGTSFSYEQYF
TGTGCCAGCTCACCCGGGACTAGCTTCTCCTACGAGCAGTACTTC
>.|TRBJ1-5|TRBV6-6|TRBD1
CASRPGTGGIQPQHF
TGTGCCAGCAGGCCGGGGACAGGGGGAATTCAGCCCCAGCATTTT
>.|TRBJ2-1|TRBV12-3/TRBV12-4|TRBD1
CASSYRGNNEQFF
TGTGCCAGCAGTTACAGGGGAAACAATGAGCAGTTCTTC
>.|TRBJ1-3|TRBV19|TRBD1
CASREGASGNTIYF
TGTGCCAGTAGGGAGGGGGCCTCTGGAAACACCATATATTTT
>.|TRBJ2-5|TRBV9|TRBD1
CASSPGMGQHFQETQYF
TGTGCCAGCAGCCCCGGGATGGGACAGCATTTTCAAGAGACCCAGTACTTC
>once|TRBJ1-2|TRBV7-9|.
CASNHYTGNYGYTF
TGTGCCAGCAACCACTATACAGGGAACTATGGCTACACCTTC
>.|TRBJ2-1|TRBV27|TRBD2
CASSVGGRADEQFF
TGTGCCAGCAGTGTTGGCGGGAGGGCCGATGAGCAGTTCTTC
>once|TRBJ2-5|TRBV9|TRBD2
CASSTSPGRLSGETQYF
TGTGCCAGCAGCACCTCTCCCGGGAGGCTTTCGGGGGAGACCCAGTACTTC
>.|TRBJ2-5|TRBV10-3|TRBD2
CATDPAGAGETQYF
TGTGCCACCGATCCGGCGGGAGCGGGAGAGACCCAGTACTTC
>.|TRBJ2-3|TRBV5-1|TRBD1
CASSLGTGRADTQYF
TGCGCCAGCAGCTTGGGGACAGGGCGGGCAGATACGCAGTATTTT
>.|TRBJ2-7|TRBV12-3/TRBV12-4|.
CASSLYKNYEQYF
TGTGCCAGCAGTTTGTACAAAAACTACGAGCAGTACTTC
>.|TRBJ2-1|TRBV11-2|.
CASSLGTVNNEQFF
TGTGCCAGCAGCTTAGGGACAGTAAACAATGAGCAGTTCTTC
>once|TRBJ2-2|TRBV9|.
CASSVLGGPGTGELFF
TGTGCCAGCAGCGTATTGGGGGGACCCGGCACCGGGGAGCTGTTTTTT
>once|TRBJ2-1|TRBV10-3|TRBD1
CAISELGTGGPFF
TGTGCCATCAGTGAGTTAGGGACAGGGGGTCCGTTCTTC
>.|TRBJ1-1|TRBV7-3|.
CASSRLMNTEAFF
TGTGCCAGCAGTAGACTTATGAACACTGAAGCTTTCTTT
>.|TRBJ1-2|TRBV29-1|.
CSVGVSNYGYTF
TGCAGCGTTGGCGTTTCTAACTATGGCTACACCTTC
>.|TRBJ1-2|TRBV18|TRBD1
CASSALGTGGRGYTF
TGTGCCAGCTCAGCCTTGGGGACAGGGGGACGAGGCTACACCTTC
>.|TRBJ2-4|TRBV10-3|.
CATNADVNKNIQYF
TGTGCCACCAATGCGGATGTCAACAAAAACATTCAGTACTTC
>.|TRBJ2-7|TRBV28|TRBD1
CASSNRDRVDEQYF
TGTGCCAGCAGTAACCGGGACAGGGTTGACGAGCAGTACTTC
>.|TRBJ2-5|TRBV27|.
CASSRGNSVRETQYF
TGTGCCAGCAGTAGGGGTAACTCGGTCAGAGAGACCCAGTACTTC
>.|TRBJ1-6|TRBV7-9|.
CASSERTASSYNSPLHF
TGTGCCAGCAGCGAACGGACAGCTAGCTCCTATAATTCACCCCTCCACTTT
>.|TRBJ1-2|TRBV5-1|TRBD1
CASSLDRGGGYTF
TGCGCCAGCAGCTTGGACAGGGGCGGAGGCTACACCTTC
>once|TRBJ1-4|TRBV30|.
CAWSAGSTNEKLFF
TGTGCCTGGAGTGCCGGGTCGACTAATGAAAAACTGTTTTTT
>.|TRBJ2-1|TRBV27|TRBD2
CASTPILAGGPGEQFF
TGTGCCAGCACCCCGATACTAGCGGGGGGGCCCGGTGAGCAGTTCTTC
>.|TRBJ1-2|TRBV7-2|.
CASSFWATSNYGYTF
TGTGCCAGCAGCTTTTGGGCCACTTCTAACTATGGCTACACCTTC
>.|TRBJ2-1|TRBV3-1/TRBV3-2|.
CASAARGNEQFF
TGTGCCAGCGCCGCCCGGGGTAATGAGCAGTTCTTC
>.|TRBJ2-5|TRBV1|.
CTSSQRLAGEETQYF
TGCACCAGCAGCCAGAGACTAGCGGGAGAAGAGACCCAGTACTTC
>.|TRBJ1-1|TRBV28|.
CASSLVRTEAFF
TGTGCCAGCAGTTTAGTCAGAACTGAAGCTTTCTTT
>.|TRBJ1-5|TRBV19|TRBD1
CASRRGLSNQPQHF
TGTGCCAGTCGGAGGGGGCTAAGCAATCAGCCCCAGCATTTT
>.|TRBJ2-3|TRBV27|TRBD2
CASRTYRGRGADTQYF
TGTGCCAGCAGAACTTATCGCGGGAGGGGGGCAGATACGCAGTATTTT
>.|TRBJ1-2|TRBV2|.
CASSGGRVVDYGYTF
TGTGCCAGCAGTGGTGGGAGGGTTGTTGACTATGGCTACACCTTC
>once|TRBJ2-5|TRBV6-5|.
CASSYLTTQTQYF
TGTGCCAGCAGTTACCTGACTACCCAGACCCAGTACTTC
>.|TRBJ2-7|TRBV5-4|.
CASSLETGSYEQYF
TGTGCCAGCAGCTTGGAGACAGGAAGCTACGAGCAGTACTTC
>few|TRBJ1-5|TRBV2|.
CASSEGRFQPQHF
TGTGCCAGCAGTGAAGGGAGGTTCCAGCCCCAGCATTTT
>.|TRBJ2-7|TRBV30|.
CAWDSSSYEQYF
TGTGCCTGGGATAGCAGCTCCTACGAGCAGTACTTC
>.|TRBJ2-2|TRBV7-9|TRBD1
CASSWFGTGTTGELFF
TGTGCCAGCAGCTGGTTCGGGACAGGGACCACCGGGGAGCTGTTTTTT
>few|TRBJ2-6|TRBV7-2|TRBD1
CASSFLQGVRANVLTF
TGTGCCAGCAGCTTCTTACAGGGGGTCCGGGCCAACGTCCTGACTTTC
>.|TRBJ2-3|TRBV5-8|TRBD1
CATRPGTGRTDTQYF
TGTGCCACCAGACCTGGGACAGGTCGGACAGATACGCAGTATTTT
>.|TRBJ1-3|TRBV9|.
CASSVETAGNTIYF
TGTGCCAGCAGCGTAGAGACAGCTGGAAACACCATATATTTT
>.|TRBJ1-1|TRBV7-8|.
CASSLAAGYTEAFF
TGTGCCAGCAGCTTAGCGGCGGGGTACACTGAAGCTTTCTTT
>.|TRBJ1-2|TRBV11-2|TRBD1
CASSHQDRGGGYTF
TGTGCCAGCAGCCATCAGGACAGGGGCGGTGGCTACACCTTC
>.|TRBJ2-5|TRBV5-1|TRBD1
CASSLRDREETQYF
TGCGCCAGCAGCTTACGGGACAGGGAAGAGACCCAGTACTTC
>.|TRBJ1-5|TRBV27|TRBD1
CASSPGTALNQPQHF
TGTGCCAGCAGTCCCGGGACAGCCCTAAATCAGCCCCAGCATTTT
>.|TRBJ1-4|TRBV19|.
CASARVDEKLFF
TGTGCCAGCGCCAGGGTGGACGAAAAACTGTTTTTT
>.|TRBJ2-1|TRBV11-3|.
CASSPQGSEQFF
TGTGCCAGCAGCCCTCAGGGGTCCGAGCAGTTCTTC
>.|TRBJ2-3|TRBV10-3|TRBD1
CAISGGGGTDTQYF
TGTGCCATCAGTGGAGGGGGCGGGACAGATACGCAGTATTTT